The rows below give T cell receptor beta chains drawn from one sample of a study of technical replicates of blood from a handful of donors. Using immunoSEQ multiplex PCR, the repertoire was profiled, and TCRdb retains in-frame clones only, with some absent. Of some 70,000 clones listed, around 97% are singletons. Sequenced: T cells isolated from PBMCs. These receptors originate from a human donor in good health. The CDR3 runs from the conserved cysteine through the conserved F or W. D genes are given only for firm matches.

j_call: TRBJ1-2; v_call: TRBV19; d_call: .; cdr3_aa: CAIQTEYGYTF; cdr3_nt: TGTGCCATCCAGACAGAGTATGGCTACACCTTC
j_call: TRBJ1-1; v_call: TRBV7-9; d_call: TRBD1; cdr3_aa: CASSQPPGQGEAFF; cdr3_nt: TGTGCCAGCAGCCAACCTCCGGGACAGGGTGAAGCTTTCTTT
j_call: TRBJ2-3; v_call: TRBV7-2; d_call: TRBD2; cdr3_aa: CASRLSLWTSVGDTQYF; cdr3_nt: TGTGCCAGCAGGCTTAGCCTCTGGACTAGCGTGGGAGATACGCAGTATTTT
j_call: TRBJ2-7; v_call: TRBV27; d_call: TRBD1; cdr3_aa: CASSFGTAYEQYF; cdr3_nt: TGTGCCAGCAGTTTTGGGACAGCCTACGAGCAGTACTTC
j_call: TRBJ2-5; v_call: TRBV9; d_call: .; cdr3_aa: CASSYRLGETQYF; cdr3_nt: TGTGCCAGCAGCTACAGGTTAGGTGAGACCCAGTACTTC
j_call: TRBJ2-7; v_call: TRBV18; d_call: .; cdr3_aa: CASSLEQAGREQYF; cdr3_nt: TGTGCCAGCTCACTAGAGCAGGCAGGGCGCGAGCAGTACTTC
j_call: TRBJ1-3; v_call: TRBV5-4; d_call: TRBD1; cdr3_aa: CASSSGTGVIGNTIYF; cdr3_nt: TGTGCCAGCAGTTCCGGGACAGGGGTTATTGGAAACACCATATATTTT
j_call: TRBJ1-5; v_call: TRBV5-1; d_call: .; cdr3_aa: CASSLEVGAPNQPQHF; cdr3_nt: TGCGCCAGCAGCTTGGAGGTAGGGGCTCCCAATCAGCCCCAGCATTTT
j_call: TRBJ2-7; v_call: TRBV9; d_call: .; cdr3_aa: CASSRQGLEQYF; cdr3_nt: TGTGCCAGCAGCCGCCAGGGTTTAGAGCAGTACTTC
j_call: TRBJ2-7; v_call: TRBV28; d_call: .; cdr3_aa: CASRPTQGRYEQYF; cdr3_nt: TGTGCCAGCAGACCGACACAGGGGAGGTACGAGCAGTACTTC
j_call: TRBJ2-1; v_call: TRBV2; d_call: .; cdr3_aa: CAIRLAADNEQFF; cdr3_nt: TGTGCCATTCGTTTAGCGGCAGACAATGAGCAGTTCTTC
j_call: TRBJ1-1; v_call: TRBV7-9; d_call: .; cdr3_aa: CASSPLRQLMNTEAFF; cdr3_nt: TGTGCCAGCAGCCCCCTTAGACAGCTCATGAACACTGAAGCTTTCTTT
j_call: TRBJ2-3; v_call: TRBV10-3; d_call: .; cdr3_aa: CAISRLGTDTQYF; cdr3_nt: TGTGCCATCAGTAGACTAGGAACAGATACGCAGTATTTT